The 21 T cell receptor beta chains reported below all come from one sample, sequenced in a study of blood T cell repertoires in COVID-19. Data came from immunoSEQ multiplex PCR; TCRdb stores just in-frame clones and leaves some out. The data show some 240,000 clones, with around nine tenths seen just once and around 6.9% held by the top ten. Material for sequencing was peripheral blood. These receptors were obtained from a man in his 60s who had recovered from COVID-19.

The chain combines TRBV19 with TRBJ2-3; 10 nucleotides agree with TRBD2. Losses at the gene ends were 10 bases for V and 0 bases for J; bases not matched to a gene: 7. Germline V gene lookup returns CDR1 LNHDA and CDR2 SQIVND (reference sequence). The CDR3 contains 15 residues. The CDR3 loop is CATKREGRSTDTQYF. CDR3 nucleotides: TGTGCCACGAAGCGGGAGGGTCGGAGCACAGATACGCAGTATTTT.

CDR3 nucleotides: TGTGCCAGCAGCCCCTTGGCGGGCCGCACAGATACGCAGTATTTT. Amino acids: CASSPLAGRTDTQYF. This chain links TRBV5-8 with TRBJ2-3; weak D call: TRBD2 (5 bases). V was shortened by 4 bases and J by 1 base, with 13 bases between the two germline ends. Germline CDR1 reads SGHTS; CDR2 reads YDEGEE. This CDR3 is 15 amino acids long.

This chain links TRBV6-2 or TRBV6-3 with TRBJ2-2, with 8 bases that match TRBD1. The germline V gene has CDR1 MNHEY and CDR2 SVGEGT. The CDR3 extends over 17 amino acids. The V and J ends lost 5 bases and 3 bases, in that order; junction bases with no gene match: 11. This CDR3 reads CASSSLPDRGDTGELFF. DNA for the CDR3: TGTGCCAGCAGTAGTCTTCCAGACAGGGGCGACACCGGGGAGCTGTTTTTT.

The chain links TRBV7-8 to TRBJ2-6; 10 bases line up with TRBD1. V was clipped by 6 bases and J by 3 bases; unmatched bases: 5. The germline gives CDR1 SGHVS, CDR2 FQNEAQ. The CDR3 has 16 residues. This CDR3 is CASRDRGYYGANVLTF. CDR3 coding DNA: TGTGCCAGCAGGGACAGGGGGTACTATGGGGCCAACGTCCTGACTTTC.

In DNA, the CDR3 is TGCGCCAGCAGCTTGTCAGTTAACACCGGGGAGCTGTTTTTT. This translates into CASSLSVNTGELFF. The chain couples TRBV5-1 to TRBJ2-2; no clear D gene. Germline V gives CDR1 SGHRS, CDR2 YFSETQ. Deletions cut 1 base from V and 2 bases from J, with 6 bases between. This CDR3 has 14 residues. Full variable domain (missing parts from reference TRBV5-1 and TRBJ2-2): KAGVTQTPRYLIKTRGQQVTLSCSPISGHRSVSWYQQTPGQGLQFLFEYFSETQRNKGNFPGRFSGRQFSNSRSEMNVSTLELGDSALYLCASSLSVNTGELFFGEGSRLTVL.

The chain couples TRBV12-3 or TRBV12-4 to TRBJ2-3; D not resolved. This CDR3 spans 12 amino acids. V was clipped by 3 bases and J by 3 bases, with 4 bases between them. The DNA of the CDR3 is TGTGCCAGCAGTTTGCGAACAGATACGCAGTATTTT. Encoded protein: CASSLRTDTQYF.

The J gene is TRBJ2-1, the V gene TRBV7-2, with D possibly matching TRBD1 (5 bases). The length of the CDR3 is 16 residues. Trimming shortened V by 2 bases and J by 7 bases, and 18 bases separated the two germline ends. Germline V gives CDR1 SGHTA, CDR2 FQGNSA. CDR3 nucleotide sequence: TGTGCCAGCAGCTTATTGGGCCAGGGTTCTTGGAATGAGCAGTTCTTC. Residues: CASSLLGQGSWNEQFF.

DNA for the CDR3: TGTGCCAGCAGCCGGGGCGGGGGCCTGTACAATGAGCAGTTCTTC. Amino acid sequence: CASSRGGGLYNEQFF. The V call is TRBV5-5, the J call TRBJ2-1; a possible D gene is TRBD2 (7 bases). This CDR3 has 15 amino acids. CDR1 and CDR2 from the germline V gene are SGHKS and YYEKEE (reference sequence). The germline V and J ends were trimmed by 4 bases and 4 bases, with 15 bases remaining between them. Supplemented by reference TRBV5-5 and TRBJ2-1, the full variable domain reads DAGVTQSPTHLIKTRGQQVTLRCSPISGHKSVSWYQQVLGQGPQFIFQYYEKEERGRGNFPDRFSARQFPNYSSELNVNALLLGDSALYLCASSRGGGLYNEQFFGPGTRLTVL.

The CDR3 sequence is CASSLVTGWQTQYF. The CDR3 DNA is TGTGCCAGCAGCTTAGTAACAGGGTGGCAAACGCAGTATTTT. This sequence joins TRBV7-2 and TRBJ2-3, with a weak D call TRBD1 (6 bases). The V gene lost 1 base and the J gene lost 9 bases, with 14 bases spanning the gap. The CDR3 runs 14 residues. Germline values: CDR1 SGHTA, CDR2 FQGNSA.

V usage is TRBV2 and J usage is TRBJ1-5; 9 positions agree with TRBD1. The CDR3 is 15 residues long. Germline V gene lookup returns CDR1 SNHLY and CDR2 FYNNEI. After removal of 6 bases from V and 4 bases from J, the junction contained 7 bases not matched to a gene. The CDR3 reads CASSKDRGNNQPQHF. The CDR3 DNA reads TGTGCCAGCAGCAAAGACAGGGGGAATAATCAGCCCCAGCATTTT.

The chain employs TRBV4-3 and TRBJ2-3; TRBD1 aligns across 9 bases. V lost 1 base and J lost 5; bases outside the gene matches: 4. From germline, CDR1 is LGHNA and CDR2 YSLEER. This CDR3 comprises 15 residues. This chain's CDR3 is CASSQGGTGRDTQYF. The CDR3 DNA reads TGCGCCAGCAGCCAAGGAGGGACAGGGCGAGATACGCAGTATTTT.

V is TRBV6-5 and J is TRBJ2-4, with 8 nucleotides matching TRBD2. This CDR3 contains 14 residues. After removal of 5 bases from V and 1 base from J, the junction contained 1 base not matched to a gene. In germline, CDR1 is MNHEY, CDR2 SVGAGI. The CDR3 loop is CASSTGGAKNIQYF. In DNA, the CDR3 is TGTGCCAGCAGTACGGGAGGGGCCAAAAACATTCAGTACTTC.

The genes are TRBV7-2 and TRBJ2-4; D possibly corresponds to TRBD2 (5 bases). V was shortened by 1 base and J by 11 bases, with 15 bases between the two germline ends. CDR1 and CDR2 from the germline V gene are SGHTA and FQGNSA. This CDR3 contains 14 residues. The CDR3 loop is CASSLGSGTKLQYF. CDR3 bases: TGTGCCAGCAGCTTAGGAAGCGGTACTAAGCTTCAGTACTTC.

The chain couples TRBV7-3 to TRBJ2-1; 8 bases are shared with TRBD2. V shed 0 bases and J 0 bases; nucleotides not matched to a gene: 1. Per the germline V gene, CDR1 is SGHTA and CDR2 is FQGTGA. The CDR3 runs to 16 residues. The CDR3 reads CASSLTGGDSYNEQFF. CDR3 DNA sequence: TGTGCCAGCAGCTTAACCGGGGGGGACTCCTACAATGAGCAGTTCTTC.

The rearrangement links TRBV19 to TRBJ2-3; TRBD1 matches 8 bases. The ends lost 5 bases at V and 5 bases at J; junction bases unmatched: 3. Per the germline V gene, CDR1 is LNHDA and CDR2 is SQIVND (reference sequence). The CDR3 is 13 residues long. The CDR3, as DNA: TGTGCCAGTAGTCCCGACAGGGGAGATACGCAGTATTTT. As protein: CASSPDRGDTQYF. The full variable domain, with the rest looked up from reference TRBV19 and TRBJ2-3, is DGGITQSPKYLFRKEGQNVTLSCEQNLNHDAMYWYRQDPGQGLRLIYYSQIVNDFQKGDIAEGYSVSREKKESFPLTVTSAQKNPTAFYLCASSPDRGDTQYFGPGTRLTVL.

This sequence joins TRBV6-1 and TRBJ2-4, with a tentative D call TRBD1 (6 bases). Germline CDR1 is MNHNS and CDR2 is SASEGT. Trimming removed 5 bases from V and 8 bases from J, with 16 bases in between. This CDR3 is 14 amino acids long. CDR3 in DNA: TGTGCCAGCAGTTTGTGGACAGATTGGGACATTCAGTACTTC. Its protein product is CASSLWTDWDIQYF.

The chain uses TRBV11-3 and TRBJ2-2; 7 bases are a match to TRBD1. The J segment lost 4 bases and the V segment lost 3 bases, leaving 8 bases of the junction unmatched. The germline CDR1 and CDR2 sequences are SGHNT and YENEEA. The CDR3 is made up of 16 amino acids. The CDR3 spells CASSFRGQVATGELFF. In nucleotides, the CDR3 is TGTGCCAGCAGCTTCCGAGGACAGGTTGCCACCGGGGAGCTGTTTTTT.

This rearrangement joins TRBV19 to TRBJ2-2; TRBD1 matches at 7 bases. Germline trimming cut 3 bases from V and 4 bases from J; bases unmatched to any gene: 8. There are 16 residues in the CDR3. Germline lookup yields CDR1 LNHDA and CDR2 SQIVND (reference sequence). Here the CDR3 DNA reads TGTGCCAGTAGTATTGGACAGGTTCAGGGCACCGGGGAGCTGTTTTTT. Translating gives CASSIGQVQGTGELFF.

The chain uses TRBV27 and TRBJ1-2; TRBD1 might be the D (6 bases). V lost 6 bases, J lost 4 bases, and 15 bases lay in between. This CDR3 comprises 14 residues. Germline V CDR1 and CDR2: MNHEY, SMNVEV (reference sequence). CDR3 in amino acids: CASSPRGNLYGYTF. For the CDR3, the DNA is TGTGCCAGCAGCCCCAGGGGCAATCTCTATGGCTACACCTTC.

The rearrangement uses TRBV11-2 and TRBJ1-4, with TRBD1 identical over 7 bases. CDR3 length: 18 amino acids. Trimming took 5 bases from V and 2 from J; bases not matched to a gene: 14. Germline-derived CDR1 and CDR2 are SGHAT and FQNNGV. The CDR3 region has the DNA TGTGCCAGCAGCCTCTACCGGACAGGTGAGGTGACTAATGAAAAACTGTTTTTT. This translates into CASSLYRTGEVTNEKLFF.

The V call is TRBV6-2 or TRBV6-3, the J call TRBJ2-6; D unresolved. Germline V gives CDR1 MNHEY, CDR2 SVGEGT. The CDR3 is 18 residues long. V dropped 4 bases and J dropped 1 base, with 17 bases sitting between them. DNA of the CDR3: TGTGCCAGCAGTTCGCCGTTGGCGACACCATCTGGGGCCAACGTCCTGACTTTC. Translating it yields CASSSPLATPSGANVLTF.